This TCR beta chain was recovered during a study of Ad26.COV2.S vaccination and SARS-CoV-2 variants. Only in-frame clones appear in the TCRdb table, and some are missing; sequencing was by immunoSEQ multiplex PCR. The table records around 450,000 clones, around nine tenths of them present only once. Specified treatment: some 20 received Ad26.COV2.S at low or high dose, single or two shots; about 5 received placebo; per-sample allocation not given. Samples came from day 63 after the first vaccine or placebo injection. Trimming shortened V by 7 bases and J by 4 bases, and 2 bases separated the two germline ends. The CDR3 has 10 residues. Per germline, CDR1 MDHEN and CDR2 SYDVKM.

The V call is TRBV28, the J call TRBJ1-5; D is unresolved. Here the sequenced sample was peripheral blood, taken in a trial of Ad26.COV2.S vaccine versus placebo. The source is a person between 18 and 60 years old who received the Ad26.COV2.S COVID-19 vaccine or a placebo. The CDR3 sequence is CASTNQPQHF. The CDR3 region has the DNA TGTGCCAGCACAAATCAGCCCCAGCATTTT.